The source of this T cell receptor beta chain is a study of cytomegalovirus exposure and HLA in healthy donors. Whole-study context: The 100 to 150 validation repertoires, a later analysis reported, used the same platform as the roughly 700 repertoires from the first cohort. Regarding the study as a whole: Cytomegalovirus association was assigned to about 150 TCR beta chains. In the roughly 130 validation repertoires, a later analysis found that first-cohort TCR clusters tended to co-occur. High specificity and sensitivity for cytomegalovirus status were reported for the classifier.

CDR1 is MNHNY and CDR2 is SVGAGI in the germline V gene (reference sequence). The V end lost 7 bases, the J end lost 1 base, and 10 bases lay between the germline ends. The CDR3 is made up of 13 amino acids. Method: immunoSEQ multiplex PCR; TCRdb's copy keeps in-frame clones and lacks some. The sample includes 100,000 to 150,000 clones, about 93% of them seen just once. Note on this clone: Its matching antigen is unknown.

This sequence originates from a woman aged 18-29 years in good health and CMV-seronegative. The chain combines TRBV6-6 with TRBJ2-5; perhaps TRBD2 as D (6 bases). Sequencing used PBMCs. Here the CDR3 DNA reads TGTGCCAGCATCCTTAGCGGCCAAGAGACCCAGTACTTC. Translation: CASILSGQETQYF.